The next 13 T cell receptor beta chains were all read from a single sample in a study of cytomegalovirus exposure and HLA in healthy donors. Use of 60 Vbeta and 13 Jbeta primers characterized the PCR. The data were produced by immunoSEQ multiplex PCR, yet TCRdb's version contains in-frame clones alone and is incomplete. This sample carries 110,000 or so clones, 65% to 85% of them seen once, and the ten largest clones take about 16%. Material for sequencing was PBMCs. The source is a man aged 50-59 years in good health and CMV-seropositive.

The chain recombines TRBV11-2 with TRBJ1-1; 9 bases line up with TRBD1. Germline values: CDR1 SGHAT, CDR2 FQNNGV. V was pared by 3 bases and J by 1 base, with 3 bases of the junction left unmatched. The CDR3 is 15 amino acids. CDR3 coding DNA: TGTGCCAGCAGCTTTCCGGGACAGGGGAACACTGAAGCTTTCTTT. Amino acid sequence: CASSFPGQGNTEAFF.

The chain combines TRBV18 with TRBJ1-1, with 12 bases that match TRBD1. CDR3 length equals 14 residues. Germline trimming cut 6 bases from V and 8 bases from J; bases unmatched to any gene: 7. CDR1 and CDR2 (germline): KGHSH, LQKENI. CDR3 residues: CASSPRDRGQEAFF. The CDR3 region has the DNA TGTGCCAGCTCGCCCCGGGACAGGGGGCAAGAAGCTTTCTTT.

The chain is built from TRBV5-6 and TRBJ1-2, with TRBD1 matching over 8 bases. The V and J ends lost 4 bases and 7 bases, in that order; junction bases with no gene match: 6. This CDR3 contains 13 residues. From germline, CDR1 is SGHDT and CDR2 YYEEEE. The CDR3 DNA sequence: TGTGCCAGCAGCCTGGACAGGGTCGGTGGCTACACCTTC. Protein sequence: CASSLDRVGGYTF.

The CDR3 region is CASSIRTVGSYNEQFF. For the CDR3, the DNA is TGTGCCAGCAGCATAAGGACAGTAGGGTCCTACAATGAGCAGTTCTTC. This rearrangement joins TRBV11-3 to TRBJ2-1, with D perhaps TRBD1 (6 bases). This CDR3 is 16 amino acids long. Trimming took 5 bases from V and 1 from J, leaving 15 bases between them. Germline lookup yields CDR1 SGHNT and CDR2 YENEEA.

A word on this clone: At one end, the junction sequence differs from germline, possibly due to a read error. The rearrangement links TRBV7-7 to TRBJ2-5, with 9 bases that match TRBD2. There are 16 residues in the CDR3. Germline CDR1 reads SSHAT; CDR2 reads FNYEAQ (reference sequence). The DNA of the CDR3 is TGTGCTAGCAGCTTAGGGGTAGCGGGGGTCCAAGAGACCCAGTACTTC. Encoded protein: CASSLGVAGVQETQYF.

The chain combines TRBV19 with TRBJ1-1; no reliable D call. The CDR3 is made up of 15 amino acids. Germline V gives CDR1 LNHDA, CDR2 SQIVND (reference sequence). With 0 bases removed from V and 0 bases from J, the gap between germline ends came to 8 bases. CDR3 sequence reads: CASSIDLEVNTEAFF. CDR3 in DNA: TGTGCCAGTAGTATAGATCTAGAGGTGAACACTGAAGCTTTCTTT.

J is TRBJ2-7 and V is TRBV7-9, with D possibly matching TRBD1 (6 bases). CDR3 length: 14 amino acids. The V and J ends lost 4 bases and 2 bases respectively, with 12 bases between them. Germline loops: CDR1 SEHNR, CDR2 FQNEAQ (reference sequence). The chain's CDR3 is CASSSSEGAYEQYF. In nucleotides, the CDR3 is TGTGCCAGCAGCTCCTCTGAGGGGGCCTACGAGCAGTACTTC. The variable domain in full, completed from reference TRBV7-9 and TRBJ2-7, reads DTGVSQNPRHKITKRGQNVTFRCDPISEHNRLYWYRQTLGQGPEFLTYFQNEAQLEKSRLLSDRFSAERPKGSFSTLEIQRTEQGDSAMYLCASSSSEGAYEQYFGPGTRLTVT.

The V and J genes are TRBV15 and TRBJ2-5; D remains ambiguous. The last part of the DNA fits TRBJ2-7 better; the J call may be wrong. The germline CDR1 and CDR2 sequences are LNHNV and YYDKDF (reference sequence). The length of the CDR3 is 15 residues. The chain's CDR3 is CATSRVGADSYEQYF. The DNA of the CDR3 is TGTGCCACCAGCAGAGTCGGTGCCGACTCCTACGAGCAGTACTTC.

This chain uses TRBV7-8 with TRBJ2-1; 10 positions agree with TRBD2. This CDR3 is built from 16 residues. Trimming at V came to 2 bases and at J to 5 bases, leaving 6 bases not matched to a gene. Germline CDR1 reads SGHVS; CDR2 reads FQNEAQ. CDR3 in amino acids: CASSLSLSGGDNEQFF. The CDR3 region has the DNA TGTGCCAGCAGCTTAAGCTTGAGCGGGGGGGACAATGAGCAGTTCTTC.

DNA of the CDR3: TGCGCCAGCAGCTTGTACGCGACAGGGAACTACAATGAGCAGTTCTTC. Translation gives CASSLYATGNYNEQFF. The J gene is TRBJ2-1, the V gene TRBV5-1; 7 positions agree with TRBD1. The V gene's germline CDR1 is SGHRS and CDR2 YFSETQ. V was pared by 1 base and J by 3 bases, with 7 bases of the junction left unmatched. This CDR3 is 16 amino acids long. The complete variable domain, with remaining parts taken from reference TRBV5-1 and TRBJ2-1, reads KAGVTQTPRYLIKTRGQQVTLSCSPISGHRSVSWYQQTPGQGLQFLFEYFSETQRNKGNFPGRFSGRQFSNSRSEMNVSTLELGDSALYLCASSLYATGNYNEQFFGPGTRLTVL.

The J gene is TRBJ2-5, the V gene TRBV5-5, with 14 nucleotides matching TRBD2. Matching the DNA end better, TRBJ2-7 makes the J call doubtful. This CDR3 has 17 amino acids. Germline CDR1 is SGHKS and CDR2 is YYEKEE (reference sequence). This CDR3 is CASSLGLAGGSSYEQYF. In DNA, the CDR3 is TGTGCCAGCAGCTTGGGACTAGCGGGAGGGAGCTCCTACGAGCAGTACTTC.

The V gene is TRBV13, the J gene TRBJ1-5, with TRBD1 identical over 8 bases. CDR3 length equals 14 residues. V shed 6 bases, J shed 2 bases, and the junction held 3 bases outside the gene matches. CDR1 PRHDT and CDR2 FYEKMQ come from the germline V gene (reference sequence). The CDR3 region is CASRPGGGNQPQHF. DNA for the CDR3: TGTGCCAGCAGGCCAGGGGGCGGCAATCAGCCCCAGCATTTT. Full variable domain (rest looked up from reference TRBV13 and TRBJ1-5): AAGVIQSPRHLIKEKRETATLKCYPIPRHDTVYWYQQGPGQDPQFLISFYEKMQSDKGSIPDRFSAQQFSDYHSELNMSSLELGDSALYFCASRPGGGNQPQHFGDGTRLSIL.

The chain has TRBV5-4 and TRBJ2-7; a weak D match, TRBD1 (6 bases). The CDR3 covers 15 residues. V was pared by 0 bases and J by 3 bases, with 13 bases between. Germline CDR1 SGHNT, CDR2 YYREEE (reference sequence). CDR3 in amino acids: CASSLEGQGSYEQYF. CDR3 DNA sequence: TGTGCCAGCAGCTTGGAGGGACAAGGGAGCTACGAGCAGTACTTC.